Each of the 22 T cell receptor beta chains below was sequenced from the same sample in a study of shared clonotypes between healthy human individuals. Cells designated naive CD8 were CD45RO-negative and were positively selected for CCR7, with terminally differentiated effector memory CD45RA+ cells excluded. TCRdb keeps only in-frame clones here, not all; method: immunoSEQ multiplex PCR. The sample holds some 630,000 clones; around 96% are singletons and the top ten take roughly 0.1%. Sequenced sample: naive CD8+ T cells sorted from blood. These receptors were obtained from a woman aged 30 to 39 in good health.

The V and J genes are TRBV11-2 and TRBJ2-7, with 10 bases matching TRBD2. Germline lookup yields CDR1 SGHAT and CDR2 FQNNGV. Trimming removed 3 bases from V and 1 base from J; junction bases left unmatched: 3. The CDR3 runs to 15 residues. DNA for the CDR3: TGTGCCAGCAGCTTGGGACTAGCGAATTCCTACGAGCAGTACTTC. Residues: CASSLGLANSYEQYF.

The chain recombines TRBV28 with TRBJ2-7; weak D call: TRBD2 (5 bases). V lost 5 bases, J lost 5 bases, and 16 bases lay in between. The V gene's germline CDR1 is MDHEN and CDR2 SYDVKM. This CDR3 comprises 14 residues. CDR3 protein: CASSATLAEDEQYF. As DNA, the CDR3 is TGTGCCAGCAGTGCCACTCTCGCGGAGGACGAGCAGTACTTC.

The J gene is TRBJ2-7, the V gene TRBV2; 11 nucleotides align to TRBD2. Per the germline V gene, CDR1 is SNHLY and CDR2 is FYNNEI. The CDR3 is 14 amino acids. Trimming took 5 bases from V and 3 from J; bases not matched to a gene: 3. CDR3 coding DNA: TGTGCCAGCAGTCCCCTAGCGGGGGGCTACGAGCAGTACTTC. Its protein is CASSPLAGGYEQYF.

The rearrangement links TRBV4-2 to TRBJ2-2; D gene unclear. Germline assignment: CDR1 LGHNA and CDR2 YNFKEQ. This CDR3 region has 15 residues. Trimming removed 0 bases at V and 1 base at J, with 6 bases between. The CDR3 coding sequence is TGTGCCAGCAGCCAAGACCCAAGGAACACCGGGGAGCTGTTTTTT. The encoded protein is CASSQDPRNTGELFF.

The chain has TRBV15 and TRBJ2-2, with D unresolved. There are 14 residues in the CDR3. V was shortened by 2 bases and J by 3 bases, with 7 bases between the two germline ends. In germline, CDR1 is LNHNV, CDR2 YYDKDF (reference sequence). The CDR3 protein is CATSRRIYTGELFF. The CDR3 DNA sequence: TGTGCCACCAGCAGACGGATCTACACCGGGGAGCTGTTTTTT.

The chain combines TRBV28 with TRBJ1-2; D unclear. The CDR3 covers 14 residues. The germline V and J ends were trimmed by 3 bases and 0 bases, with 8 bases remaining between them. Germline V lookup: CDR1 MDHEN, CDR2 SYDVKM. The CDR3 DNA reads TGTGCCAGCAGTTTCCTACAGACTAACTATGGCTACACCTTC. It specifies CASSFLQTNYGYTF.

This sequence joins TRBV5-4 and TRBJ2-1, with 9 nucleotides matching TRBD2. CDR3 length: 16 residues. V dropped 4 bases and J dropped 2; count of bases not matched to a gene: 7. CDR1 SGHNT and CDR2 YYREEE come from the germline V gene (reference sequence). CDR3 residues: CASSALAGPTYNEQFF. CDR3 in DNA: TGTGCCAGCAGCGCCCTAGCGGGACCAACCTACAATGAGCAGTTCTTC.

On this clone: In the same sample, other DNA sequences code for this CDR3. The chain joins TRBV27 to TRBJ2-7; either TRBD1 or TRBD2 may fit D (5 bases each). V lost 2 bases and J lost 4, with 9 bases in between. Germline loops: CDR1 MNHEY, CDR2 SMNVEV (reference sequence). The CDR3 length is 13 residues. The CDR3 sequence is CASSLRGAYEQYF. As DNA, the CDR3 is TGTGCCAGCAGTTTACGAGGGGCTTACGAGCAGTACTTC.

The chain links TRBV28 to TRBJ1-6; D may be TRBD1 (6 bases). V gave up 4 bases and J gave up 7 bases, with 11 bases separating them. Germline V gene lookup returns CDR1 MDHEN and CDR2 SYDVKM. The CDR3 is made up of 14 amino acids. This CDR3 reads CASSWTDWNSPLHF. The CDR3 nucleotides are TGTGCCAGCAGTTGGACAGACTGGAATTCACCCCTCCACTTT.

As to this clone: The same CDR3 also results from other DNA sequences found in this sample. V gene TRBV4-1 combines with J gene TRBJ2-2; TRBD2 might be the D (6 bases). Trimming pared 4 bases from V and 5 bases from J, leaving 8 bases between. CDR1 and CDR2 (germline): MGHRA, YSYEKL. The CDR3 spans 13 residues. CDR3 region: CASSPRGTGELFF. In DNA form, the CDR3 reads TGCGCCAGCAGCCCACGGGGGACCGGGGAGCTGTTTTTT.

V usage is TRBV5-6 and J usage is TRBJ2-7; D ambiguous. In germline, CDR1 is SGHDT, CDR2 YYEEEE. The CDR3 extends over 15 amino acids. The V and J ends lost 2 bases and 6 bases respectively, with 18 bases between them. The CDR3 DNA reads TGTGCCAGCAGCTTCGACCCAAAGGCCCTCGTCGAGCAGTACTTC. It is translated as CASSFDPKALVEQYF.

This clone was detected only once. CDR3 region: CASSESVRRTREQYF. The DNA for the CDR3 is TGTGCCAGCAGTGAATCGGTTCGGAGGACCAGAGAGCAGTACTTC. The chain uses TRBV6-1 and TRBJ2-7; D perhaps matches TRBD2 (5 bases). This CDR3 contains 15 residues. The V gene's germline CDR1 is MNHNS and CDR2 SASEGT. V dropped 2 bases and J dropped 7 bases, with 18 bases sitting between them.

This clone came up a few times. The chain couples TRBV5-4 to TRBJ2-2; no clear D gene. V dropped 6 bases and J dropped 8 bases, with 11 bases sitting between them. Germline CDR1 SGHNT, CDR2 YYREEE (reference sequence). CDR3 length: 12 amino acids. The CDR3 is CASTQVGGELFF. The DNA of the CDR3 is TGTGCCAGCACCCAAGTCGGAGGGGAGCTGTTTTTT.

The V gene is TRBV6-1, the J gene TRBJ1-2, with D uncertain. Trimming cost V 4 bases and J 2 bases, with 8 bases left between them. Germline V gene sequence: CDR1 MNHNS, CDR2 SASEGT. The CDR3 sequence is 13 residues long. The CDR3 protein is CASSVDVNYGYTF. The CDR3 DNA is TGTGCCAGCAGTGTTGACGTAAACTATGGCTACACCTTC.

Of note for this clone: At one of its ends the junction is not consistent with the germline gene, which may arise from a read error. The chain joins TRBV28 to TRBJ1-5; D gene unclear. Germline loops: CDR1 MDHEN, CDR2 SYDVKM. The CDR3 length is 13 residues. CDR3 bases: TGTGCCAGCAGCTTATATAGCAATCAGCCCCAGCATTTT. This encodes CASSLYSNQPQHF.

As to this clone: Other DNA sequences of this sample code for an identical CDR3. The genes are TRBV6-5 and TRBJ2-7, with TRBD2 as a possible D gene (5 bases). Trimming removed 2 bases from V and 2 bases from J, with 7 bases in between. The CDR3 contains 13 residues. CDR1 is MNHEY and CDR2 is SVGAGI in the germline V gene. The CDR3 coding sequence is TGTGCCAGCAGTTACGCCGGGGCCTACGAGCAGTACTTC. This gives the protein CASSYAGAYEQYF.

Worth noting for this clone: A junction boundary mismatches the germline segment, possibly from a read error. The chain is built from TRBV11-2 and TRBJ2-1; 7 bases are a match to TRBD2. Germline assignment: CDR1 SGHAT and CDR2 FQNNGV. The CDR3 is 12 amino acids. CDR3 region: CASSSIGRELFF. The CDR3 DNA reads TGTGCCAGCAGCTCGATCGGGCGGGAGCTGTTCTTC. Looking up the rest from reference TRBV11-2 and TRBJ2-1 gives the full variable domain: EAGVAQSPRYKIIEKRQSVAFWCNPISGHATLYWYQQILGQGPKLLIQFQNNGVVDDSQLPKDRFSAERLKGVDSTLKIQPAKLEDSAVYLCASSSIGRELFFGPGTRLTVL.

The chain employs TRBV15 and TRBJ2-4; TRBD2 agrees at 7 bases. V shed 0 bases and J 9 bases; nucleotides not matched to a gene: 11. Looked up from germline, CDR1 is LNHNV and CDR2 is YYDKDF (reference sequence). The CDR3 is made up of 16 amino acids. The CDR3 bases are TGTGCCACCAGCAGAGATCGATCCCGGGGGGAGCTCATTCAGTACTTC. It yields the protein CATSRDRSRGELIQYF.

The rearrangement uses TRBV29-1 and TRBJ2-1; perhaps TRBD1 as D (6 bases). The germline gives CDR1 SQVTM, CDR2 ANQGSEA. Trimming took off 5 bases at V and 1 base at J, with 9 bases between the two ends. The length of the CDR3 is 13 residues. As DNA, the CDR3 is TGCAGCGTTTCTGGACAGTCCTACAATGAGCAGTTCTTC. Protein product: CSVSGQSYNEQFF.

The rearrangement joins TRBV2 to TRBJ2-6; TRBD1 might be the D (5 bases). Germline CDR1 is SNHLY and CDR2 is FYNNEI. V was cut by 1 base and J by 0 bases, with 10 bases left in between. The CDR3 has 17 residues. The CDR3 spells CASSEVRASSGANVLTF. The CDR3, as DNA: TGTGCCAGCAGTGAAGTCAGGGCCTCCTCTGGGGCCAACGTCCTGACTTTC.

The rearrangement uses TRBV5-4 and TRBJ2-1; perhaps TRBD2 as D (6 bases). There are 17 residues in the CDR3. Germline-derived CDR1 and CDR2 are SGHNT and YYREEE (reference sequence). V gave up 1 base and J gave up 4 bases, with 18 bases separating them. The CDR3 DNA follows: TGTGCCAGCAGCTTGTCTTTTCCGGGAGCCTGGTACAATGAGCAGTTCTTC. Translating gives CASSLSFPGAWYNEQFF.

The rearrangement uses TRBV29-1 and TRBJ2-3; 8 bases are shared with TRBD2. Germline trimming cut 4 bases from V and 6 bases from J; bases unmatched to any gene: 6. The CDR3 totals 13 residues. Germline values: CDR1 SQVTM, CDR2 ANQGSEA. The CDR3 sequence is CSVGLGGVDTQYF. DNA for the CDR3: TGCAGCGTTGGCCTCGGGGGGGTGGATACGCAGTATTTT.